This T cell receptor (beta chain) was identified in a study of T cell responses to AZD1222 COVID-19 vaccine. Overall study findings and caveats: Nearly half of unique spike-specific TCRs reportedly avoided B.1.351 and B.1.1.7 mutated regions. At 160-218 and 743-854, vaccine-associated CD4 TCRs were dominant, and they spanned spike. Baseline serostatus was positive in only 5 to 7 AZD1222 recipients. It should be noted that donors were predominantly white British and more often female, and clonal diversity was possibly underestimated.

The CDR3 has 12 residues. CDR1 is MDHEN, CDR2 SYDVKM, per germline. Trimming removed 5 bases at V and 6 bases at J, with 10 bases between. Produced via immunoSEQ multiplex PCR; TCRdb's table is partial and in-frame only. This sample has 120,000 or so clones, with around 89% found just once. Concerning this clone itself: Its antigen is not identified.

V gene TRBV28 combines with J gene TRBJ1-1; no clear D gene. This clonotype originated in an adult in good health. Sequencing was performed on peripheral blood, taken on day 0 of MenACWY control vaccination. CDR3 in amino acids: CASSGGKSEAFF. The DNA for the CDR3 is TGTGCCAGCAGTGGTGGTAAGTCTGAAGCTTTCTTT.